What follows are 22 T cell receptor beta chains derived from one specimen sequenced in a study of PD-1 blockade in classical Hodgkin lymphoma. As to time point: cycle 4 day 1 (C4D1), after about 6 weeks of nivolumab. Every patient was affected by relapse after autologous stem cell transplantation, while exposure to brentuximab vedotin was not uniform. Generated by immunoSEQ multiplex PCR, the TCRdb table keeps only in-frame clones and is missing some. This table holds roughly 60,000 clones, roughly nine tenths found once. The sample consisted of peripheral blood mononuclear cells (PBMCs), taken before the fourth cycle of nivolumab. The receptors derive from a human donor with classical Hodgkin lymphoma.

The rearrangement uses TRBV19 and TRBJ2-1, with unresolved D. Germline V lookup: CDR1 LNHDA, CDR2 SQIVND (reference sequence). The CDR3 length is 14 residues. V was clipped by 2 bases and J by 5 bases, with 10 bases between them. The CDR3 protein is CASSIRSANNEQFF. The CDR3 DNA follows: TGTGCCAGTAGTATACGAAGCGCAAACAATGAGCAGTTCTTC.

This clone was detected once. V is TRBV4-1 and J is TRBJ1-1; no clear D gene. CDR3 length: 11 amino acids. CDR1 MGHRA and CDR2 YSYEKL come from the germline V gene. V was clipped by 5 bases and J by 12 bases, with 13 bases between them. DNA of the CDR3: TGCGCCAGCAGCGATCAAACGGGTACTTTCTTT. It translates to CASSDQTGTFF.

The rearrangement uses TRBV27 and TRBJ1-5; 7 positions agree with TRBD1. The V and J ends lost 5 bases and 5 bases, in that order; junction bases with no gene match: 6. This CDR3 has 14 amino acids. CDR1 and CDR2 from the germline V gene are MNHEY and SMNVEV (reference sequence). In DNA, the CDR3 is TGTGCCAGCAGTCTACAGGGGAGCGATCAGCCCCAGCATTTT. Translating gives CASSLQGSDQPQHF.

The chain joins TRBV2 to TRBJ1-1; D may be TRBD1 (5 bases). Germline loops: CDR1 SNHLY, CDR2 FYNNEI. This CDR3 contains 11 residues. The V and J ends lost 10 bases and 7 bases respectively, with 13 bases between them. The CDR3 nucleotides read TGTGCCATCGGGGCCAGGCGTGAAGCTTTCTTT. It codes for CAIGARREAFF.

The chain has TRBV6-6 and TRBJ1-3; D call uncertain. In germline, CDR1 is MNHNY, CDR2 SVGAGI (reference sequence). This CDR3 comprises 16 residues. Trimming pared 8 bases from V and 0 bases from J, leaving 17 bases between. The DNA of the CDR3 is TGTGCCAGCGGGAGGGTTATCTCCAGCTCTGGAAACACCATATATTTT. It yields the protein CASGRVISSSGNTIYF.

The chain employs TRBV28 and TRBJ1-2, with unresolved D. CDR3 length: 13 residues. In germline, CDR1 is MDHEN, CDR2 SYDVKM. Trimming pared 5 bases from V and 4 bases from J, leaving 11 bases between. CDR3 nucleotides: TGTGCCAGCAGTATACCGGATTTCTATGGCTACACCTTC. It specifies CASSIPDFYGYTF.

Written as DNA, the CDR3 is TGTGCCTCCTCCAGCGGGGGGGCAGATACGCAGTATTTT. Translated, it gives CASSSGGADTQYF. The gene calls are TRBV7-9 and TRBJ2-3, with 10 bases matching TRBD2. The germline gives CDR1 SEHNR, CDR2 FQNEAQ (reference sequence). V lost 11 bases to trimming and J lost 4 bases; unmatched junction nucleotides: 6. The CDR3 runs to 13 residues.

The chain is built from TRBV9 and TRBJ1-2; D not resolved. V was cut by 4 bases and J by 8 bases, with 15 bases left in between. This CDR3 is built from 13 residues. From germline, CDR1 is SGDLS and CDR2 YYNGEE. The CDR3: CASSSTGVRGYTF. The DNA for the CDR3 is TGTGCCAGCAGCTCAACCGGGGTTAGGGGCTACACCTTC.

The chain combines TRBV7-9 with TRBJ2-6; D call uncertain. Per germline, CDR1 SEHNR and CDR2 FQNEAQ (reference sequence). The CDR3 is 19 amino acids. V lost 1 base and J 0 bases, leaving 16 bases between the germline ends. CDR3 coding DNA: TGTGCCAGCAGCTTAGTTGCTCCCGGACGGCGCTCTGGGGCCAACGTCCTGACTTTC. It encodes CASSLVAPGRRSGANVLTF. Complete variable domain (other parts from reference TRBV7-9 and TRBJ2-6): DTGVSQNPRHKITKRGQNVTFRCDPISEHNRLYWYRQTLGQGPEFLTYFQNEAQLEKSRLLSDRFSAERPKGSFSTLEIQRTEQGDSAMYLCASSLVAPGRRSGANVLTFGAGSRLTVL.

The chain couples TRBV15 to TRBJ1-1; D uncertain. The CDR3 covers 12 residues. V lost 1 base, J lost 8 bases, and 8 bases lay in between. CDR1 is LNHNV and CDR2 is YYDKDF in the germline V gene (reference sequence). CDR3 bases: TGTGCCACCAGCAGAGCGGTGGGGGAAGCTTTCTTT. As protein: CATSRAVGEAFF.

This rearrangement joins TRBV30 to TRBJ2-1; D not certain. Trimming removed 4 bases at V and 3 bases at J, with 10 bases between. Germline V CDR1 and CDR2: GTSNPN, SVGIG (reference sequence). This CDR3 spans 13 amino acids. CDR3 sequence (DNA): TGTGCCTGGATCCGGGTCAACTACAATGAGCAGTTCTTC. Its translation: CAWIRVNYNEQFF.

This clone was picked up a small number of times. This rearrangement joins TRBV5-6 to TRBJ1-5; D not certain. Per germline, CDR1 SGHDT and CDR2 YYEEEE. V lost 0 bases and J 9 bases, leaving 13 bases between the germline ends. CDR3 length: 14 amino acids. This chain's CDR3 is CASSLGQSLRPQHF. The CDR3 DNA is TGTGCCAGCAGCTTGGGCCAGTCGTTGCGGCCCCAGCATTTT.

The rearrangement uses TRBV5-1 and TRBJ2-1; 8 nucleotides match TRBD2. This CDR3 has 14 residues. V dropped 2 bases and J dropped 4; count of bases not matched to a gene: 2. The germline gives CDR1 SGHRS, CDR2 YFSETQ. In nucleotides, the CDR3 is TGCGCCAGCAGCTTAAAGCGGGGGTACAATGAGCAGTTCTTC. Its translation: CASSLKRGYNEQFF.

This chain uses TRBV10-1 with TRBJ2-2; no clear D gene. CDR1 WNHNN and CDR2 SYGVQD come from the germline V gene (reference sequence). V lost 3 bases to trimming and J lost 6 bases, with 2 bases between them. The length of the CDR3 is 11 residues. Here the CDR3 reads CASSDAGELFF. CDR3 sequence (DNA): TGCGCCAGCAGTGATGCCGGGGAGCTGTTTTTT.

The chain combines TRBV27 with TRBJ2-1; TRBD2 is a possible D gene (7 bases). V lost 6 bases and J 4 bases, leaving 16 bases between the germline ends. Germline lookup yields CDR1 MNHEY and CDR2 SMNVEV (reference sequence). CDR3 length: 15 residues. The CDR3 DNA follows: TGTGCCAGCAGACTCCTCGGGGGGCTATACAATGAGCAGTTCTTC. Encoded protein: CASRLLGGLYNEQFF.

This chain connects TRBV19 to TRBJ1-5; a weak D match, TRBD1 (6 bases). This CDR3 has 15 amino acids. The germline V and J ends were trimmed by 9 bases and 6 bases, with 21 bases remaining between them. Germline V gene data show CDR1 as LNHDA and CDR2 as SQIVND (reference sequence). This chain's CDR3 is CASQISQGRGQPQHF. For the CDR3, the DNA is TGTGCCAGCCAAATCTCACAGGGCCGGGGTCAGCCCCAGCATTTT.

This chain joins TRBV27 and TRBJ2-3, with a possible D match to TRBD1 (6 bases). V was trimmed by 6 bases and J by 4 bases, leaving 17 bases between them. The CDR3 runs 15 residues. Germline CDR1 is MNHEY and CDR2 is SMNVEV (reference sequence). The CDR3 spells CASSRDIKSSDTQYF. As DNA, the CDR3 is TGTGCCAGCAGCCGGGACATTAAGTCTTCAGATACGCAGTATTTT.

The chain is built from TRBV25-1 and TRBJ2-1; TRBD2 matches at 13 bases. Unmatched junction bases numbered 2, after V lost 4 bases and J lost 2 bases. This CDR3 contains 16 residues. CDR1 MGHDK and CDR2 SYGVNS come from the germline V gene. The CDR3 reads CASSVGTSGAYNEQFF. In DNA form, the CDR3 reads TGTGCCAGCAGTGTCGGGACTAGCGGGGCCTACAATGAGCAGTTCTTC.

V is TRBV18 and J is TRBJ1-5, with D maybe TRBD1 (5 bases). Per the germline V gene, CDR1 is KGHSH and CDR2 is LQKENI. This CDR3 contains 14 residues. V gave up 6 bases and J gave up 3 bases, with 12 bases separating them. The CDR3 DNA follows: TGTGCCAGCTCCCTGGGACGGGACAATCAGCCCCAGCATTTT. Protein sequence: CASSLGRDNQPQHF.

The V call is TRBV19, the J call TRBJ2-4; D is perhaps TRBD2 (5 bases). From germline, CDR1 is LNHDA and CDR2 SQIVND (reference sequence). The CDR3 spans 15 residues. V dropped 6 bases and J dropped 7 bases, with 19 bases sitting between them. Here the CDR3 DNA reads TGTGCCAGTAGCGCCCTCGACGGGAATGGTAACATTCAGTACTTC. Amino acids: CASSALDGNGNIQYF.

This chain connects TRBV30 to TRBJ1-3; D possibly corresponds to TRBD1 (5 bases). This CDR3 contains 17 residues. V was cut by 4 bases and J by 4 bases, with 23 bases left in between. Germline loops: CDR1 GTSNPN, CDR2 SVGIG (reference sequence). The CDR3 region has the DNA TGTGCCTGGATGGGGGGTAACGGGGGTTCTACGGGAAACACCATATATTTT. Translated, it gives CAWMGGNGGSTGNTIYF.

V usage is TRBV14 and J usage is TRBJ1-1, with D hard to call. The CDR3 has 14 amino acids. V gave up 5 bases and J gave up 1 base, with 11 bases separating them. Germline assignment: CDR1 SGHDN and CDR2 FVKESK. The CDR3 loop reads CASSGPGSNTEAFF. CDR3 coding DNA: TGTGCCAGCAGCGGGCCGGGTTCGAACACTGAAGCTTTCTTT. Full variable domain (rest looked up from reference TRBV14 and TRBJ1-1): EAGVTQFPSHSVIEKGQTVTLRCDPISGHDNLYWYRRVMGKEIKFLLHFVKESKQDESGMPNNRFLAERTGGTYSTLKVQPAELEDSGVYFCASSGPGSNTEAFFGQGTRLTVV.